This TCR beta chain was identified during a study of PD-1 blockade in mismatch repair-deficient tumors. The study, taken as a whole, reports: Tumor-resident clones, often undetectable pretreatment in blood, expanded then contracted after pembrolizumab.

PCR or immunohistochemistry showed mismatch repair deficiency in every enrolled patient. TCR sequencing covered three patients who responded to pembrolizumab. The assay was immunoSEQ multiplex PCR, and TCRdb's table has in-frame clones only and misses some. The sample lists approximately 25,000 clones; over 80% were seen once. Concerning this clone: The antigen is not known.

Germline CDR1 is SGDLS and CDR2 is YYNGEE. The CDR3 runs 15 residues. V lost 3 bases to trimming and J lost 2 bases, with 14 bases between them. The chain carries TRBV9 and TRBJ2-5; D possibly corresponds to TRBD1 (6 bases). The TCR originated in an adult with mismatch repair-deficient cancer. Sequenced material: peripheral blood, taken 12 weeks after starting pembrolizumab. CDR3 amino acids: CASSAGDTFQETQYF. CDR3 nucleotides: TGTGCCAGCAGCGCCGGGGACACCTTTCAAGAGACCCAGTACTTC.